This is a list of T cell receptor beta chains from one sample in a study of blood T cell repertoires in COVID-19. Produced via immunoSEQ multiplex PCR; TCRdb's table is partial and in-frame only. This table has 30,000 to 45,000 clones, approximately 86% appearing once. Sample: peripheral blood. The source is a human donor in a cohort sampled during active COVID-19. The CDR3 runs from the conserved cysteine through the conserved F or W. The D gene is left open where the match is weak. Size tells how often a clone was seen (once, few, many) or the class of an expanded clone, and some rows leave it out.

d_gene	j_gene	abundance	v_gene	CDR3nt	CDR3aa
TRBD2	TRBJ2-3	.	TRBV19	TGTGCCAGCACTAGCGGGGAGGGCACAGATACGCAGTATTTT	CASTSGEGTDTQYF
TRBD1	TRBJ1-5	.	TRBV6-6	TGTGCCAGCAGAAGCGGGACAGGTATCAGCAATCAGCCCCAGCATTTT	CASRSGTGISNQPQHF
TRBD2	TRBJ2-7	.	TRBV7-2	TGTGCCAGCAGCTCGCTAGCGGGAGAACCCTACGAGCAGTACTTC	CASSSLAGEPYEQYF
TRBD1	TRBJ1-5	.	TRBV30	TGTGCCTGGAGTGTACCTCAGGGGGGCAATCAGCCCCAGCATTTT	CAWSVPQGGNQPQHF
.	TRBJ1-6	.	TRBV19	TGTGCCAGTAGTGGCCGGGGCGGGGTAAATTCACCCCTCCACTTT	CASSGRGGVNSPLHF
.	TRBJ1-1	.	TRBV2	TGTGCCAGCACCAAATCAGGGGTCGGAGCTTTCTTT	CASTKSGVGAFF
.	TRBJ1-1	.	TRBV5-4	TGTGCCAGCAGCGATGACAGAATGAACACTGAAGCTTTCTTT	CASSDDRMNTEAFF
TRBD2	TRBJ2-3	.	TRBV24-1	TGTGCCACCAGTGATTTGCAAGCGGGGTCGGATACGCAGTATTTT	CATSDLQAGSDTQYF
TRBD2	TRBJ2-3	.	TRBV27	TGTGCCAGCGCACAACTACTAGCGGGGCGCACAGATACGCAGTATTTT	CASAQLLAGRTDTQYF
.	TRBJ2-5	.	TRBV18	TGTGCCAGCTCACGAGAAGAGACCCAGTACTTC	CASSREETQYF
TRBD2	TRBJ2-1	.	TRBV10-1	TGCGCCAGCAGGGCTAGCGGTCGAAATGAGCAGTTCTTC	CASRASGRNEQFF
.	TRBJ2-1	.	TRBV5-4	TGTGCCAGCAGCTCACGACTCAGGGACAATGAGCAGTTCTTC	CASSSRLRDNEQFF
TRBD2	TRBJ2-2	.	TRBV7-2	TGTGCCAGCAGGAACCGACTAGCGGGAGTAACCGGGGAGCTGTTTTTT	CASRNRLAGVTGELFF
TRBD1	TRBJ2-4	few	TRBV5-1	TGCGCCAGCAGCATCGGGACAGTTTGGGGACAGGCCAAAAACATTCAGTACTTC	CASSIGTVWGQAKNIQYF
TRBD2	TRBJ2-1	.	TRBV7-9	TGTGCCAGCAGCGTATACTCCGGGACTAGCGGGAGGCTGGGTGTGGAGCAGTTCTTC	CASSVYSGTSGRLGVEQFF
.	TRBJ2-7	.	TRBV4-3	TGCGCCAGCAGCCTCGAGGGTTGGGACGAGCAGTACTTC	CASSLEGWDEQYF
TRBD1	TRBJ2-2	.	TRBV11-3	TGTGCCAGCAGCCGCGGGACAGGACGATTTCCAGGGTGGACCGGGGAGCTGTTTTTT	CASSRGTGRFPGWTGELFF
TRBD2	TRBJ2-7	once	TRBV6-2/TRBV6-3	TGTGCCAGCAGTTACTCGAGAACGCGGGAGCTGGACGAGCAGTACTTC	CASSYSRTRELDEQYF
.	TRBJ1-6	.	TRBV3-1/TRBV3-2	TGTGCCAGCAGCCGGACGGGGGGAGATTCACCCCTCCACTTT	CASSRTGGDSPLHF
.	TRBJ1-5	.	TRBV30	TGTGCCTGGCAGGGAAGGGACAATCAGCCCCAGCATTTT	CAWQGRDNQPQHF
TRBD1	TRBJ1-1	.	TRBV10-3	TGTGCCATCAGTGACAGGGGGATGAACACTGAAGCTTTCTTT	CAISDRGMNTEAFF
TRBD1	TRBJ2-7	.	TRBV19	TGTGCCAGTAGTATATCGCGGACAGGGATCTACGAGCAGTACTTC	CASSISRTGIYEQYF
.	TRBJ1-5	.	TRBV2	TGTGCCAGCAGTGCTCAATACGGGTTCGGCAATCAGCCCCAGCATTTT	CASSAQYGFGNQPQHF
TRBD1	TRBJ2-1	.	TRBV11-2	TGTGCCAGCAGCTTACTCCGGGACAGGGGGCTTAATGAGCAGTTCTTC	CASSLLRDRGLNEQFF
TRBD1	TRBJ1-4	.	TRBV15	TGTGCCACCAGCCCGGGACAGGCGGGGGATGAAAAACTGTTTTTT	CATSPGQAGDEKLFF
.	TRBJ1-3	.	TRBV5-5	TGTGCCAGCAGCTTGGGCCGGGAAAGAAACACCATATATTTT	CASSLGRERNTIYF
.	TRBJ1-2	.	TRBV7-9	TGTGCCAGCAGCCGAATACAGGGAGCAACGGGGGGCTACACCTTC	CASSRIQGATGGYTF
TRBD2	TRBJ2-6	.	TRBV25-1	TGTGCCAGCAGTGAATTAGCGGGTGGGGCCAACGTCCTGACTTTC	CASSELAGGANVLTF
TRBD1	TRBJ1-5	.	TRBV7-8	TGTGCCAGCAGGCTACAGGGGATCTTGAGCAATCAGCCCCAGCATTTT	CASRLQGILSNQPQHF